The 14 T cell receptor beta chains presented below share a single source sample, sequenced in a study of cytotoxic CD8 clonotypes in ibrutinib-treated CLL. Generated by immunoSEQ multiplex PCR, the TCRdb table keeps only in-frame clones and is missing some. The repertoire has some 81,000 clones, 79% of them found once; the top ten carry approximately 5.1%. The source material was PBMCs, sampled after 12 months of ibrutinib treatment. All receptors derive from a human donor with chronic lymphocytic leukemia.

Many counts were recorded for this clone. The chain is built from TRBV18 and TRBJ1-2; 9 bases line up with TRBD1. The ends lost 2 bases at V and 3 bases at J; junction bases unmatched: 10. The CDR3 has 17 amino acids. Germline lookup yields CDR1 KGHSH and CDR2 LQKENI. The CDR3 DNA follows: TGTGCCAGCTCACCAACACCGGGACAGGGCTTGGACTATGGCTACACCTTC. Protein: CASSPTPGQGLDYGYTF.

The chain joins TRBV25-1 to TRBJ2-7; 7 positions agree with TRBD1. CDR1 is MGHDK, CDR2 SYGVNS, per germline. Losses at the gene ends were 5 bases for V and 9 bases for J; bases not matched to a gene: 10. This CDR3 region has 13 residues. Here the CDR3 DNA reads TGTGCCAGCAGTACCGGGACAGCTGGAAGGCAGTACTTC. Encoded protein: CASSTGTAGRQYF.

The J gene is TRBJ2-3, the V gene TRBV5-1; tentative D call: TRBD1 (5 bases). The V end lost 0 bases, the J end lost 0 bases, and 11 bases lay between the germline ends. The CDR3 extends over 16 amino acids. CDR1 SGHRS and CDR2 YFSETQ come from the germline V gene. CDR3: CASSLVGAASTDTQYF. The CDR3 coding sequence is TGCGCCAGCAGCTTGGTAGGGGCAGCTAGCACAGATACGCAGTATTTT.

The chain combines TRBV9 with TRBJ1-1, with D uncertain. Germline V CDR1 and CDR2: SGDLS, YYNGEE. V was trimmed by 0 bases and J by 7 bases, leaving 10 bases between them. The length of the CDR3 is 13 residues. The CDR3 spells CASSVGIGGEAFF. CDR3 nucleotides: TGTGCCAGCAGCGTAGGTATTGGAGGTGAAGCTTTCTTT.

V usage is TRBV5-1 and J usage is TRBJ1-5; 12 bases are shared with TRBD1. J gave up 6 bases and V 0 bases, and 7 bases lay outside the gene matches. Germline V CDR1 and CDR2: SGHRS, YFSETQ. The length of the CDR3 is 17 residues. This CDR3 is CASSLAGGQGASQPQHF. The CDR3, as DNA: TGCGCCAGCAGCTTGGCCGGGGGACAGGGGGCGAGTCAGCCCCAGCATTTT. Drawing the rest from reference TRBV5-1 and TRBJ1-5, the complete variable domain is KAGVTQTPRYLIKTRGQQVTLSCSPISGHRSVSWYQQTPGQGLQFLFEYFSETQRNKGNFPGRFSGRQFSNSRSEMNVSTLELGDSALYLCASSLAGGQGASQPQHFGDGTRLSIL.

This chain connects TRBV30 to TRBJ2-7; 8 positions match TRBD2. The junction had 6 bases not matched to a gene; V was cut back by 4 bases and J by 4 bases. The CDR3 is 13 residues long. Per the germline V gene, CDR1 is GTSNPN and CDR2 is SVGIG (reference sequence). For the CDR3, the DNA is TGTGCCTGGACCCCCGGGGGGGTTTACGAGCAGTACTTC. Translated, it gives CAWTPGGVYEQYF.

The V call is TRBV7-9, the J call TRBJ2-3, with unresolved D. V was shortened by 1 base and J by 0 bases, with 17 bases between the two germline ends. Germline V gene lookup returns CDR1 SEHNR and CDR2 FQNEAQ (reference sequence). The CDR3 extends over 18 amino acids. CDR3: CASSLGSGSYTSTDTQYF. The DNA of the CDR3 is TGTGCCAGCAGCTTAGGGAGTGGCAGTTACACTAGCACAGATACGCAGTATTTT. The full variable domain, in which reference TRBV7-9 and TRBJ2-3 provide the parts outside the CDR3, is DTGVSQNPRHKITKRGQNVTFRCDPISEHNRLYWYRQTLGQGPEFLTYFQNEAQLEKSRLLSDRFSAERPKGSFSTLEIQRTEQGDSAMYLCASSLGSGSYTSTDTQYFGPGTRLTVL.

Regarding this clone: It is likely a read error, because the conserved phenylalanine at the end of the CDR3 is missing. Because the CDR3's place on the DNA is in doubt, the DNA is left out and the CDR3 is given as listed by TCRdb. The chain is built from TRBV7-6 and TRBJ2-3. CDR1 and CDR2 from the germline V gene are SGHVS and FNYEAQ. The CDR3 length equals 12 residues, ends included. The CDR3 here is CASSSTWDLLRC.

The genes are TRBV4-1 and TRBJ2-5, with D maybe TRBD1 (5 bases). The length of the CDR3 is 15 residues. Germline V gives CDR1 MGHRA, CDR2 YSYEKL. V was trimmed by 0 bases and J by 1 base, leaving 9 bases between them. In nucleotides, the CDR3 is TGCGCCAGCAGCCAAGATCCAGGGCCCCAAGAGACCCAGTACTTC. Its protein product is CASSQDPGPQETQYF.

This chain's CDR3 is CASSPLAGGSTDTQYF. The CDR3 DNA sequence: TGTGCCAGCTCACCCCTCGCGGGAGGAAGCACAGATACGCAGTATTTT. This chain joins TRBV18 and TRBJ2-3; 8 bases line up with TRBD2. CDR1 is KGHSH, CDR2 LQKENI, per germline. V lost 3 bases, J lost 0 bases, and 5 bases stayed unmatched. There are 16 residues in the CDR3.

For the CDR3, the DNA is TGTGCCAGCAGTCCCGGGACAGGATTTGTTGGCTACACCTTC. Its translation: CASSPGTGFVGYTF. This chain uses TRBV28 with TRBJ1-2, with TRBD1 identical over 8 bases. Trimming took 5 bases from V and 7 from J; bases not matched to a gene: 9. CDR1 is MDHEN and CDR2 is SYDVKM in the germline V gene. This CDR3 has 14 amino acids.

This chain joins TRBV11-3 and TRBJ2-5; D not certain. The J call is in doubt because the DNA end fits TRBJ2-7 better. The CDR3 has 13 residues. In germline, CDR1 is SGHNT, CDR2 YENEEA. Here the CDR3 reads CASSFGGAYEQYF. The CDR3 bases are TGTGCCAGCAGCTTTGGCGGCGCCTACGAGCAGTACTTC.

Details on this clone: This CDR3 is also generated by other DNA sequences in the sample. The chain joins TRBV7-2 to TRBJ2-1; unclear D gene. CDR1 is SGHTA, CDR2 FQGNSA, per germline. The CDR3 spans 13 residues. V gave up 1 base and J gave up 1 base, with 2 bases separating them. The CDR3 sequence: CASSLVSYNEQFF. CDR3 nucleotides: TGTGCCAGCAGCTTAGTGTCCTACAATGAGCAGTTCTTC.

The chain is built from TRBV21-1 and TRBJ2-5; the D call of TRBD1 is as the table states it, not checked on the DNA. TRBV21-1 is termed a pseudogene. The CDR3 length is 16 residues. In nucleotides, the CDR3 is TGTGCCAGCAGCAAAGGGACAGCAAGGGTAGAAGAGACCCAGTACTTC. Protein product: CASSKGTARVEETQYF.